The 27 T cell receptor beta chains below all came from one sample that was sequenced in a study of cytomegalovirus exposure and HLA in healthy donors. Both 60 Vbeta primers and 13 Jbeta primers went into the PCR. Sequencing was performed with immunoSEQ multiplex PCR; in TCRdb, only in-frame clones are kept and a portion is missing. The table records some 99,000 clones, under 75% of them present only once. Material for sequencing was PBMCs. The source is a female donor in good health and CMV-seronegative.

This clone was observed a few times. The chain joins TRBV6-1 to TRBJ1-6; 7 bases agree with TRBD1. The length of the CDR3 is 17 residues. The V and J ends lost 0 bases and 6 bases, in that order; junction bases with no gene match: 8. From germline, CDR1 is MNHNS and CDR2 SASEGT. CDR3 sequence reads: CASSEAGDRVLNSPLHF. In nucleotides, the CDR3 is TGTGCCAGCAGTGAAGCGGGGGACAGAGTGCTTAATTCACCCCTCCACTTT.

This rearrangement joins TRBV27 to TRBJ1-3; D gene unclear. Germline CDR1 reads MNHEY; CDR2 reads SMNVEV (reference sequence). The V end was cut by 8 bases, the J end by 0 bases, with 8 bases between. CDR3 length: 13 residues. Here the CDR3 reads CASPETSGNTIYF. The CDR3 nucleotides read TGTGCCAGCCCGGAGACCTCTGGAAACACCATATATTTT.

This clone has only a few counts. The V call is TRBV6-6, the J call TRBJ1-1, with TRBD1 matching over 8 bases. V trimming: 6 bases; J trimming: 0 bases; junction bases outside the gene matches: 6. CDR1 MNHNY and CDR2 SVGAGI come from the germline V gene (reference sequence). This CDR3 spans 15 amino acids. The CDR3 region is CASSLGTGMNTEAFF. As DNA, the CDR3 is TGTGCCAGCAGCCTTGGGACAGGTATGAACACTGAAGCTTTCTTT.

The rearrangement uses TRBV7-2 and TRBJ1-2; D gene unclear. Germline CDR1 is SGHTA and CDR2 is FQGNSA. V lost 6 bases and J 3 bases, leaving 17 bases between the germline ends. The CDR3 sequence is 15 residues long. The CDR3, as DNA: TGTGCCAGCAGTCGCCGGGGTGGGAAGGACTATGGCTACACCTTC. Translated: CASSRRGGKDYGYTF.

This rearrangement joins TRBV18 to TRBJ1-1; D is unresolved. This CDR3 spans 14 amino acids. V lost 2 bases and J lost 5, with 12 bases in between. Germline V gene lookup returns CDR1 KGHSH and CDR2 LQKENI. The CDR3 sequence is CASSPRTEGTEAFF. The CDR3 coding sequence is TGTGCCAGCTCACCAAGGACGGAGGGTACTGAAGCTTTCTTT.

This clone was detected only once. In nucleotides, the CDR3 is TGTGCCAGCAGCTTAGCGGGGGGGTACAATGAGCAGTTCTTC. Residues: CASSLAGGYNEQFF. This chain links TRBV11-2 with TRBJ2-1, with 8 bases fitting TRBD2. CDR3 length equals 14 residues. Germline CDR1 reads SGHAT; CDR2 reads FQNNGV. Trimming at V came to 1 base and at J to 4 bases, leaving 0 bases not matched to a gene.

V usage is TRBV28 and J usage is TRBJ2-3; 7 nucleotides line up with TRBD1. With 8 bases clipped from V and 4 bases from J, the junction kept 12 bases outside the gene matches. From germline, CDR1 is MDHEN and CDR2 SYDVKM. This CDR3 is 15 amino acids long. The CDR3 protein is CASLHGNRGADTQYF. CDR3 nucleotides: TGTGCCAGCCTCCATGGGAACAGGGGCGCAGATACGCAGTATTTT.

This clone occurred a few times. This chain uses TRBV6-4 with TRBJ2-3; 7 nucleotides line up with TRBD2. With 3 bases clipped from V and 0 bases from J, the junction kept 3 bases outside the gene matches. This CDR3 is built from 15 residues. Germline V gene lookup returns CDR1 MRHNA and CDR2 SNTAGT. Here the CDR3 reads CASSEGSGSTDTQYF. CDR3 bases: TGTGCCAGCAGTGAGGGTAGCGGGAGCACAGATACGCAGTATTTT.

V is TRBV7-2 and J is TRBJ2-7, with TRBD2 matching over 8 bases. Germline-derived CDR1 and CDR2 are SGHTA and FQGNSA. V shed 5 bases, J shed 0 bases, and the junction held 6 bases outside the gene matches. CDR3 size: 15 residues. In nucleotides, the CDR3 is TGTGCCAGCAGCCGCGGGGGGACCAGCTCCTACGAGCAGTACTTC. It encodes CASSRGGTSSYEQYF.

The chain joins TRBV28 to TRBJ2-1; D perhaps matches TRBD2 (6 bases). Germline V gives CDR1 MDHEN, CDR2 SYDVKM. The CDR3 loop spans 12 amino acids. V lost 6 bases and J 13 bases, leaving 16 bases between the germline ends. The CDR3: CASSSGLPNQFF. CDR3 nucleotide sequence: TGTGCCAGCAGCTCGGGACTTCCGAACCAGTTCTTC. Variable domain in full (rest from reference TRBV28 and TRBJ2-1): DVKVTQSSRYLVKRTGEKVFLECVQDMDHENMFWYRQDPGLGLRLIYFSYDVKMKEKGDIPEGYSVSREKKERFSLILESASTNQTSMYLCASSSGLPNQFFGPGTRLTVL.

The rearrangement links TRBV28 to TRBJ1-5; D gene unclear. CDR3 length: 14 residues. Germline CDR1 reads MDHEN; CDR2 reads SYDVKM. The V and J ends lost 4 bases and 0 bases respectively, with 7 bases between them. The CDR3 reads CASSSQFSNQPQHF. CDR3 nucleotide sequence: TGTGCCAGCAGTTCCCAGTTTAGCAATCAGCCCCAGCATTTT. The full variable domain, completed using reference TRBV28 and TRBJ1-5, is DVKVTQSSRYLVKRTGEKVFLECVQDMDHENMFWYRQDPGLGLRLIYFSYDVKMKEKGDIPEGYSVSREKKERFSLILESASTNQTSMYLCASSSQFSNQPQHFGDGTRLSIL.

Only one count was recorded for this clone. The chain is built from TRBV27 and TRBJ2-2; 10 nucleotides agree with TRBD2. Germline trimming cut 6 bases from V and 2 bases from J; bases unmatched to any gene: 0. The CDR3 is made up of 14 amino acids. Germline V CDR1 and CDR2: MNHEY, SMNVEV (reference sequence). Here the CDR3 DNA reads TGTGCCAGCAGACTAGCGGGAAACACCGGGGAGCTGTTTTTT. As protein: CASRLAGNTGELFF.

The CDR3 protein is CASTSGQGAKNIQYF. The CDR3 nucleotides read TGTGCCAGCACTTCGGGACAGGGGGCCAAAAACATTCAGTACTTC. This rearrangement joins TRBV2 to TRBJ2-4, with 10 bases lining up with TRBD1. After removal of 7 bases from V and 1 base from J, the junction contained 4 bases not matched to a gene. Germline assignment: CDR1 SNHLY and CDR2 FYNNEI. This CDR3 region has 15 residues.

This clone came up a few times. The chain uses TRBV19 and TRBJ2-2; a possible D gene is TRBD1 (6 bases). CDR1 and CDR2 (germline): LNHDA, SQIVND (reference sequence). Between the trimmed V and J ends, which lost 8 bases and 3 bases, there was a span of 13 bases. The CDR3 covers 14 residues. The CDR3 spells CASSKGQYTGELFF. The CDR3 DNA sequence: TGTGCCAGTTCTAAGGGACAATACACCGGGGAGCTGTTTTTT.

The chain employs TRBV5-6 and TRBJ1-4; D is possibly TRBD1 (5 bases). CDR1 and CDR2 (germline): SGHDT, YYEEEE. This CDR3 region has 14 residues. The V end lost 4 bases, the J end lost 11 bases, and 18 bases lay between the germline ends. CDR3 nucleotides: TGTGCCAGCAGCGACCCTGGGGAGGGGCGGAAACTGTTTTTT. This codes for CASSDPGEGRKLFF.

This chain links TRBV6-1 with TRBJ2-1, with TRBD2 matching over 10 bases. The CDR3 spans 14 residues. V lost 4 bases and J lost 10; bases outside the gene matches: 7. In germline, CDR1 is MNHNS, CDR2 SASEGT. The DNA of the CDR3 is TGTGCCAGCAGTGTGTTAGCGGGGGGTGGGGAGCAGTTCTTC. Residues: CASSVLAGGGEQFF.

The chain employs TRBV7-9 and TRBJ1-4; 8 bases are a match to TRBD1. The CDR3 covers 14 residues. Per germline, CDR1 SEHNR and CDR2 FQNEAQ (reference sequence). The V and J ends lost 1 base and 8 bases, in that order; junction bases with no gene match: 3. The CDR3 DNA is TGTGCCAGCAGCTTAGGGACAGGGAAAGAAAAACTGTTTTTT. Its translation: CASSLGTGKEKLFF.

V gene TRBV4-3 combines with J gene TRBJ2-7, with D perhaps matching TRBD2 (5 bases). V was trimmed by 0 bases and J by 4 bases, leaving 16 bases between them. The CDR3 consists of 16 residues. Germline V gene lookup returns CDR1 LGHNA and CDR2 YSLEER. The CDR3 reads CASSQDYGVARYEQYF. CDR3 bases: TGCGCCAGCAGCCAAGATTACGGGGTTGCGAGATACGAGCAGTACTTC.

The V gene is TRBV19, the J gene TRBJ1-1; TRBD1 matches 8 bases. V lost 5 bases and J lost 4; bases outside the gene matches: 3. The germline CDR1 and CDR2 sequences are LNHDA and SQIVND (reference sequence). This CDR3 comprises 13 residues. CDR3 bases: TGTGCCAGTAGTCGGGACAGGCGCACTGAAGCTTTCTTT. Encoded protein: CASSRDRRTEAFF.

The V call is TRBV2, the J call TRBJ2-5; D is possibly TRBD2 (6 bases). The V gene lost 7 bases and the J gene lost 2 bases, with 14 bases spanning the gap. Germline-derived CDR1 and CDR2 are SNHLY and FYNNEI. The CDR3 is 14 amino acids. CDR3 sequence (DNA): TGTGCCAGCACTGACGGACTACTACAAGAGACCCAGTACTTC. Translated, it gives CASTDGLLQETQYF.

The J gene is TRBJ1-1, the V gene TRBV15; TRBD1 aligns across 9 bases. Germline values: CDR1 LNHNV, CDR2 YYDKDF (reference sequence). The junction had 2 bases not matched to a gene; V was cut back by 3 bases and J by 0 bases. The CDR3 extends over 15 amino acids. The CDR3 nucleotides are TGTGCCACCAGCAGGGGGACAGGGATGAACACTGAAGCTTTCTTT. Encoded protein: CATSRGTGMNTEAFF.

The chain has TRBV15 and TRBJ2-2, with 8 bases that match TRBD1. Germline V gene data show CDR1 as LNHNV and CDR2 as YYDKDF (reference sequence). Trimming cost V 5 bases and J 6 bases; bases outside gene matches: 11. The CDR3 runs to 16 residues. CDR3 protein: CATSRRTGTVPGELFF. CDR3 coding DNA: TGTGCCACCAGCCGACGGACAGGGACAGTTCCCGGGGAGCTGTTTTTT. Complete variable domain (other parts from reference TRBV15 and TRBJ2-2): DAMVIQNPRYQVTQFGKPVTLSCSQTLNHNVMYWYQQKSSQAPKLLFHYYDKDFNNEADTPDNFQSRRPNTSFCFLDIRSPGLGDTAMYLCATSRRTGTVPGELFFGEGSRLTVL.

This clone was counted a single time. The gene calls are TRBV7-2 and TRBJ1-1; 8 positions agree with TRBD1. This CDR3 spans 14 amino acids. Germline CDR1 SGHTA, CDR2 FQGNSA. Germline trimming cut 5 bases from V and 6 bases from J; bases unmatched to any gene: 8. The CDR3, as DNA: TGTGCCAGCAGCGCCGGACAGGGAGAATCTGAAGCTTTCTTT. Its protein is CASSAGQGESEAFF.

This clone was detected a few times. V gene TRBV19 combines with J gene TRBJ2-3; TRBD2 matches 8 bases. The CDR3 covers 14 residues. Per the germline V gene, CDR1 is LNHDA and CDR2 is SQIVND (reference sequence). V dropped 4 bases and J dropped 6; count of bases not matched to a gene: 6. Here the CDR3 DNA reads TGTGCCAGTAGTACCTATAGCGGGACGGATACGCAGTATTTT. Translation gives CASSTYSGTDTQYF.

The chain is built from TRBV28 and TRBJ2-3, with 7 bases identical to TRBD2. CDR3 length equals 15 residues. V was clipped by 1 base and J by 2 bases; unmatched bases: 3. Germline-derived CDR1 and CDR2 are MDHEN and SYDVKM. The chain's CDR3 is CASSLSGRFTDTQYF. The DNA of the CDR3 is TGTGCCAGCAGTTTATCCGGGAGGTTCACAGATACGCAGTATTTT.

This sequence joins TRBV7-9 and TRBJ2-2, with 9 bases identical to TRBD2. This CDR3 contains 19 residues. Germline CDR1 reads SEHNR; CDR2 reads FQNEAQ (reference sequence). Losses at the gene ends were 5 bases for V and 1 base for J; bases not matched to a gene: 14. Here the CDR3 reads CASSPRGFSGRMNTGELFF. The CDR3 DNA sequence: TGTGCCAGCAGCCCCAGGGGCTTTAGCGGGAGAATGAACACCGGGGAGCTGTTTTTT.

The chain employs TRBV28 and TRBJ1-5, with D perhaps matching TRBD1 (5 bases). V gave up 6 bases and J gave up 1 base, with 13 bases separating them. Per germline, CDR1 MDHEN and CDR2 SYDVKM. The CDR3 sequence is 15 residues long. Here the CDR3 DNA reads TGTGCCAGCAGGGACACAACACCCAGCAATCAGCCCCAGCATTTT. Translated: CASRDTTPSNQPQHF. Combining the CDR3 with reference TRBV28 and TRBJ1-5 gives the whole variable domain DVKVTQSSRYLVKRTGEKVFLECVQDMDHENMFWYRQDPGLGLRLIYFSYDVKMKEKGDIPEGYSVSREKKERFSLILESASTNQTSMYLCASRDTTPSNQPQHFGDGTRLSIL.